A single sample is the source of the 6 T cell receptor beta chains below, sequenced in a study of tumor-infiltrating lymphocytes in primary liver carcinoma. Co-extracting RNA and DNA was done with roughly 17-34 mg of unsorted bulk tissue as input. TCR beta cDNA came from about 500 ng total RNA, primed with a constant-region primer. Libraries for TCR beta were built through three nested multiplex PCR rounds, which together made up a slightly modified ARM-PCR procedure. The first two PCR rounds, nine to ten cycles each, used TRBV1-TRBV30 forward primers and a C-beta reverse primer. TCRdb processed the multiplex PCR reads anew with MiXCR; each CDR3 protein has one entry. This sample yields tens of thousands of distinct CDR3 sequences, of which roughly 80% are seen a single time; approximately 37% belongs to the top ten. The sequencing sample was made of tumor-adjacent normal liver tissue. The receptor set was obtained from a man aged 35-49 years with primary liver carcinoma and hepatitis B virus infection.

On this clonotype itself: A junction boundary mismatches the germline segment, possibly from a read error. The chain combines TRBV11-2 with TRBJ2-5; possibly TRBD2 for D (5 bases). This CDR3 has 16 residues. Looked up from germline, CDR1 is SGHAT and CDR2 is FQNNGV. The CDR3 loop reads CASRLESGMSVETQYF. CDR3 sequence (DNA): TGTGCCAGCCGCTTAGAGTCCGGGATGTCAGTGGAGACCCAGTACTTC.

This clonotype was counted once. Since the CDR3 does not end with the conserved phenylalanine or tryptophan, this likely comes from a read error. The rearrangement joins TRBV12-3 or TRBV12-4 to TRBJ2-2; no clear D. The CDR3 is 14 amino acids. CDR3 loop: CTSSYSVGTGELFS. In DNA form, the CDR3 reads TGTACCAGCAGTTACTCCGTGGGCACCGGGGAGCTGTTTTCA.

Worth noting for this clonotype: The missing conserved phenylalanine or tryptophan at the end of this CDR3 makes a read error likely. The DNA for the CDR3 is TGTGCCTGGAACCGGGGCTCTGGAAATACCATATATTTA. This sequence encodes CAWNRGSGNTIYL. This chain links TRBV30 with TRBJ1-3; possible D gene TRBD1, 5 bases. Germline loops: CDR1 GTSNPN, CDR2 SVGIG (reference sequence). This CDR3 has 13 amino acids.

The V and J genes are TRBV30 and TRBJ2-7, with 8 positions matching TRBD2. Looked up from germline, CDR1 is GTSNPN and CDR2 is SVGIG (reference sequence). The CDR3 has 15 amino acids. V trimming: 3 bases; J trimming: 2 bases; junction bases outside the gene matches: 9. This CDR3 is CAWSLQGAGAYEQYF. The CDR3 DNA sequence: TGTGCCTGGAGCCTACAGGGAGCGGGAGCCTACGAGCAGTACTTC.

The chain couples TRBV6-2 or TRBV6-3 to TRBJ2-3; TRBD2 might be the D (5 bases). V was pared by 4 bases and J by 9 bases, with 14 bases between. CDR3 length: 13 residues. Germline V gene lookup returns CDR1 MNHEY and CDR2 SVGEGT. CDR3 protein: CASSSALVNTQYF. CDR3 sequence (DNA): TGTGCCAGCAGTTCGGCACTAGTTAACACGCAGTATTTT.

As to this clonotype: Its ends do not fully match the called genes, so a read error is possible. The chain carries TRBV13 and TRBJ2-3, with D perhaps being TRBD1 or TRBD2 (5 bases each). The CDR3 covers 17 residues. CDR1 is PRHDT, CDR2 FYEKMQ, per germline (reference sequence). CDR3 amino acids: CASTTGPGRTSTDTQYF. The CDR3 DNA reads TGTGCCAGCACCACGGGTCCGGGGCGGACCAGCACAGATACCCAGTATTTT.